This T cell receptor beta chain stems from a study of breast tumors, draining lymph nodes, adjacent tissues. Study-level findings and limits: Findings are consistent with lymph node origin and intratumoral expansion of most tumor T cells. Data only fit, rather than demonstrated, lymph node origin of most tumor T cells. Luminal-like breast cancer showed significantly greater tumor-nontumor repertoire similarity than basal-like breast cancer did. Compared with lymph nodes, tumors were less diverse; compared with nontumor tissue, more.

TCRdb re-derived calls from the multiplex PCR reads in MiXCR, one entry per CDR3 protein. The sample yields 17,000 or so distinct CDR3 sequences, just under 45% seen once. This clonotype was recorded many times. Antigen unknown. CDR1 is KGHDR and CDR2 is SFDVKD in the germline V gene. The CDR3 runs to 12 residues. Trimming left V 5 bases short and J 3 bases short, with 4 bases between. Sequencing used tumor-adjacent breast tissue. The chain has TRBV24-1 and TRBJ2-4, with D unclear. This TCR derives from a female donor with breast cancer. Some clones in this sample may be carry-over from other donors' samples. CDR3 nucleotide sequence: TGTGCCACCAGTGGGGACAAAAACATTCAGTACTTC. Translation gives CATSGDKNIQYF.